This T cell receptor (beta chain) is from a study of T cells in localized non-small cell lung cancer. Study-level results: Turning up in adjacent lung were a median around 50 of the top 100 tumor clones. There was higher T cell clonality in uninvolved adjacent lung than in tumor, and it was highest there. Higher blood T cell density went with longer overall survival.

Trimming removed 1 base from V and 2 bases from J, with 12 bases in between. CDR3 length equals 15 residues. Germline CDR1 reads SGHTA; CDR2 reads FQGNSA. Sequenced by immunoSEQ multiplex PCR; TCRdb stores in-frame clones only, minus some. The sample has about 74,000 clones; roughly 84% are singletons. About this clone itself: Its antigen is not identified.

The rearrangement joins TRBV7-2 to TRBJ2-7; unclear D gene. The sequence came from a female donor older than 55 with stage I lung adenocarcinoma. The sequencing here drew on peripheral blood, taken before any cancer treatment. CDR3 sequence reads: CASSLDSGLTYEQYF. The CDR3 nucleotides read TGTGCCAGCAGCTTAGACTCAGGCCTAACCTACGAGCAGTACTTC.